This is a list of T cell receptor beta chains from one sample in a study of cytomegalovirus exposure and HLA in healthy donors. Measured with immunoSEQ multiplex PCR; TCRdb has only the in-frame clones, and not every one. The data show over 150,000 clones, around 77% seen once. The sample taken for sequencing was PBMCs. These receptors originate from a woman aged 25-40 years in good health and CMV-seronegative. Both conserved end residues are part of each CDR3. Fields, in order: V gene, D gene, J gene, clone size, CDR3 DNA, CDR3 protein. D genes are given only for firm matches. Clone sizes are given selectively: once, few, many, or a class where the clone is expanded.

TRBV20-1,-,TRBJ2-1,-,TGCAGTGCTAGAGATTTGGCTGAGCAGTTCTTC,CSARDLAEQFF
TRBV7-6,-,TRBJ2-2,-,TGTGCCAGCAGCTTATACTCGAGCGGGGAGCTGTTTTTT,CASSLYSSGELFF
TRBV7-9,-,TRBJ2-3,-,TGTGCCAGCAGCTTTCTGAGGCGACAGAACACAGATACGCAGTATTTT,CASSFLRRQNTDTQYF
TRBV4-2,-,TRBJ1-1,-,TGTGCCAGCAGCCAAGTAGGTCTAGGGGCGGACACTGAAGCTTTCTTT,CASSQVGLGADTEAFF
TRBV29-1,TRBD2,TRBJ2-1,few,TGCAGCGTCGCCTGGACTAGCGGAGGCTACAATGAGCAGTTCTTC,CSVAWTSGGYNEQFF
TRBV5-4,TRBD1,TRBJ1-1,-,TGTGCCAGCAGCCCCGGGACAGGGGGAACGAACACTGAAGCTTTCTTT,CASSPGTGGTNTEAFF
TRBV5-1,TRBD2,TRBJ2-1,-,TGCGCCAGCAGCTTGGCCGGGGGGTTATCCTACAATGAGCAGTTCTTC,CASSLAGGLSYNEQFF
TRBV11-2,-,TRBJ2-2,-,TGTGCCAGCAGCCCCAGACTAGAGCTCACCGGGGAGCTGTTTTTT,CASSPRLELTGELFF
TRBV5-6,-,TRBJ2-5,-,TGTGCCAGCAGCTTGGTAGGGGCTGTCTCGAACCAAGAGACCCAGTACTTC,CASSLVGAVSNQETQYF
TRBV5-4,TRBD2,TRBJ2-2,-,TGTGCCAGCAGTAAGACTAGCGGGGGATACACCGGGGAGCTGTTTTTT,CASSKTSGGYTGELFF
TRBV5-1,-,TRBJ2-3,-,TGCGCCAGTCGGGTGGGGCCTAGGGACACAGATACGCAGTATTTT,CASRVGPRDTDTQYF
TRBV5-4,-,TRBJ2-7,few,TGTGCCAGCACCCCCGGACTAGGGGGCTACGAGCAGTACTTC,CASTPGLGGYEQYF
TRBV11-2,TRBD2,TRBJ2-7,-,TGTGCCAGCAGCTTAGGCTATAGCGGGAGGTGGGACTACGAGCAGTACTTC,CASSLGYSGRWDYEQYF
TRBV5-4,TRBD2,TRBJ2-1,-,TGTGCCAGCAGCCGACCGCCGGGGGGGCGGGGGGACAATGAGCAGTTCTTC,CASSRPPGGRGDNEQFF
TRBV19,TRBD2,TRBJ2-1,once,TGTGCCAGTAGTTCACTGACTAGCGGGGAAAGTGAGCAGTTCTTC,CASSSLTSGESEQFF
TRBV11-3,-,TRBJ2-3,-,TGTGCCAGCAGCTCATCCATTTTGGATACGCAGTATTTT,CASSSSILDTQYF
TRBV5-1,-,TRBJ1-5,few,TGCGCCAGCATCAATCCGGGGGGGTGGGATAGCAATCAGCCCCAGCATTTT,CASINPGGWDSNQPQHF
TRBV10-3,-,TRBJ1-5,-,TGTGCCAGCCCTGACAGATTAGGGCAAGATCAGCCCCAGCATTTT,CASPDRLGQDQPQHF
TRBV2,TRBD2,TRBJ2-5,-,TGTGCCAGCAAGATACGCCCGGGACGCCGGGGGGGAGAGCAGTACTTC,CASKIRPGRRGGEQYF
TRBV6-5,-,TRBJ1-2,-,TGTGCCAGCAGTCTGTTGTCCGGAGGCTATGGCTACACCTTC,CASSLLSGGYGYTF
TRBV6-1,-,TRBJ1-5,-,TGTGCCAGCAGTTCTACCCTCCGGGAAAATCAGCCCCAGCATTTT,CASSSTLRENQPQHF
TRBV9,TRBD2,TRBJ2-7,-,TGTGCCAGCAGCGGACAATCTAGCGGTACCCCCTACGAGCAGTACTTC,CASSGQSSGTPYEQYF
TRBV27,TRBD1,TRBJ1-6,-,TGTGCCAGCAGTCCCGGACAGGGATGGAATTCACCCCTCCACTTT,CASSPGQGWNSPLHF
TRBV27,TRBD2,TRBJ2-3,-,TGTGCCAGCAGTCGTAGCGGGGGCCAGGGGGATACGCAGTATTTT,CASSRSGGQGDTQYF
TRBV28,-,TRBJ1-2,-,TGTGCCAGCAGTTTCCTAGGGGATAGAGGCTACACCTTC,CASSFLGDRGYTF
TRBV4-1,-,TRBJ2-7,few,TGCGCCAGCAGCCCGGGGTTCGGGACACCGCCTGGTCAGCAGTACTTC,CASSPGFGTPPGQQYF
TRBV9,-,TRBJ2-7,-,TGTGCCAGCAGCGTAGCTGAGCCCTCCTACGAGCAGTACTTC,CASSVAEPSYEQYF
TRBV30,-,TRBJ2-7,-,TGTGCCTGGGACACGAACTACGAGCAGTACTTC,CAWDTNYEQYF
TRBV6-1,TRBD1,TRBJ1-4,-,TGTGCCAGCAGTTCTCAGACAGGGGGTGATGAAAAACTGTTTTTT,CASSSQTGGDEKLFF
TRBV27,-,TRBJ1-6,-,TGTGCCAGCAGTTTAAACCTAAATTCACCCCTCCACTTT,CASSLNLNSPLHF
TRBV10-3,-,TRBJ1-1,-,TGTGCTATCAGTGCACAGACAAACACTGAAGCTTTCTTT,CAISAQTNTEAFF
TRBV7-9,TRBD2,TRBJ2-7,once,TGTGCCAGCAGCTTAGGGGGACTAGCGTGCGAGCAGTACTTC,CASSLGGLACEQYF
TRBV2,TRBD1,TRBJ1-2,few,TGTGCCAGCAGTGAAGGCCCCGGGACAGGACACTATGGCTACACCTTC,CASSEGPGTGHYGYTF
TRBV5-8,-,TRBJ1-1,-,TGTGCCAGCAGCGGACACCTGAACACTGAAGCTTTCTTT,CASSGHLNTEAFF
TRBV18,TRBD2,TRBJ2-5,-,TGTGCCAGCTCACCACCCTCGGGGGGCCAAGAGACCCAGTACTTC,CASSPPSGGQETQYF
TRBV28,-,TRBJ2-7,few,TGTGCCAGCAGTCGGTTCTCCTACGAGCAGTACTTC,CASSRFSYEQYF
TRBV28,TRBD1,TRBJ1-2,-,TGTGCCAGCAGTTCGGGACAGGGGAGGGGCTACACCTTC,CASSSGQGRGYTF
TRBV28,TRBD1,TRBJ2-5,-,TGTGCCAGCAGTTCCCCACAGGGGGCGTGGGAGACCCAGTACTTC,CASSSPQGAWETQYF
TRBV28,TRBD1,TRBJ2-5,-,TGTGCCAGCAGGGGTGACAGGGGGCGCCGGGAGACCCAGTACTTC,CASRGDRGRRETQYF
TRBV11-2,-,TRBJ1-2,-,TGTGCCAGCAGCTTAGATTCCCAGGTTAGGGGTGGCTACACCTTC,CASSLDSQVRGGYTF
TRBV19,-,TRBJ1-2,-,TGTGCCAGTAAACCAGGGGATCACGATGGCTACACCTTC,CASKPGDHDGYTF
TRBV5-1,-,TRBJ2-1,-,TGCGCCAGCGCCCCTGGGAGCTCCTACAATGAGCAGTTCTTC,CASAPGSSYNEQFF
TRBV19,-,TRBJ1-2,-,TGTGCCAGTAGTTTAAGGACAGCCTATGGCTACACCTTC,CASSLRTAYGYTF